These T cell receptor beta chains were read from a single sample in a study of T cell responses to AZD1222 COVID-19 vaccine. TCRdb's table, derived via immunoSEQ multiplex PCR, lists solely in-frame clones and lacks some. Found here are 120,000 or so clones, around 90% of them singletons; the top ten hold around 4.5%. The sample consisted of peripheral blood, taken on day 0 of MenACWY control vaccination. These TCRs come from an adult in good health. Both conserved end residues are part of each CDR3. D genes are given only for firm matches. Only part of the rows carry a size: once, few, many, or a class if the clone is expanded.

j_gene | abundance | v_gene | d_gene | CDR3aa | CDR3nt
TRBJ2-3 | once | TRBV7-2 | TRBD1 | CASSPQGLPDTQYF | TGTGCCAGCAGCCCACAGGGGTTACCAGATACGCAGTATTTT
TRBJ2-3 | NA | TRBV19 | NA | CASSIWDGPDTQYF | TGTGCCAGTAGTATCTGGGACGGCCCAGATACGCAGTATTTT
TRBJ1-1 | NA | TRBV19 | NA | CASRAGTEAFF | TGTGCCAGTAGAGCAGGCACTGAAGCTTTCTTT
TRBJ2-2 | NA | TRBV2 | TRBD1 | CASRGDRGPGELFF | TGTGCCAGCAGGGGGGACAGGGGGCCCGGGGAGCTGTTTTTT
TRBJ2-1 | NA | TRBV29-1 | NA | CSGTRARYNEQFF | TGCAGCGGGACCAGAGCCAGGTACAATGAGCAGTTCTTC
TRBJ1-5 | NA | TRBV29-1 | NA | CSVETGNSNQPQHF | TGCAGCGTTGAAACAGGGAATAGCAATCAGCCCCAGCATTTT
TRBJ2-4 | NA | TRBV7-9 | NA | CASSSRGWENIQYF | TGTGCCAGCAGCTCACGGGGATGGGAAAACATTCAGTACTTC
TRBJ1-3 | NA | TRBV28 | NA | CASSLWEPRSGNTIYF | TGTGCCAGCAGTTTGTGGGAACCCCGCTCTGGAAACACCATATATTTT
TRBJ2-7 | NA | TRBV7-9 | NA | CASSLSSETARSGVREQYF | TGTGCCAGCAGCTTATCGTCGGAAACGGCGCGGAGTGGGGTACGCGAGCAGTACTTC
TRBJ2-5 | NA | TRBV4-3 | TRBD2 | CASSQGVTGGQETQYF | TGCGCCAGCAGCCAAGGGGTTACGGGGGGCCAAGAGACCCAGTACTTC
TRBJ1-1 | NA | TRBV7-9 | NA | CASSSSGTEAFF | TGTGCCAGCAGCTCCTCTGGTACTGAAGCTTTCTTT
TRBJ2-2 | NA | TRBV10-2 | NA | CATPGPNTGELFF | TGCGCCACACCGGGGCCGAACACCGGGGAGCTGTTTTTT
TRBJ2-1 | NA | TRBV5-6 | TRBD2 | CASSLGTSGSSRFSEQFF | TGTGCCAGCAGCCTCGGGACTAGCGGGAGTAGCCGTTTCAGTGAGCAGTTCTTC
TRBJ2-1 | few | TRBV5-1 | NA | CASSFRAVSEQFF | TGCGCCAGCAGCTTTAGGGCCGTATCTGAGCAGTTCTTC
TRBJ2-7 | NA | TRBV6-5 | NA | CASSYGTGVLGEQYF | TGTGCCAGCAGTTACGGAACGGGAGTTCTAGGCGAGCAGTACTTC
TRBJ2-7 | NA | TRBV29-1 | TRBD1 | CSGRTGGSYEQYF | TGCAGCGGGAGGACAGGGGGCTCCTACGAGCAGTACTTC
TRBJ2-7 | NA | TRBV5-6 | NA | CASSWDGYEQYF | TGTGCCAGCAGCTGGGACGGCTACGAGCAGTACTTC
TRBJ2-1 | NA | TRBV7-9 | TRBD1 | CASSLWTGSSYNEQFF | TGTGCCAGCAGCTTATGGACAGGGTCCTCCTACAATGAGCAGTTCTTC
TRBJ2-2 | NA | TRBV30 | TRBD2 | CAWSDPFMGDYGELFF | TGTGCCTGGAGTGACCCCTTTATGGGGGACTACGGGGAGCTGTTTTTT
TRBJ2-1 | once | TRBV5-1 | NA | CASSLGPEVGNEQFF | TGCGCCAGCAGCTTGGGGCCCGAGGTCGGCAATGAGCAGTTCTTC
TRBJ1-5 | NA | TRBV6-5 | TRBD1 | CASRAGTGFQPQHF | TGTGCCAGCAGGGCCGGGACAGGGTTTCAGCCCCAGCATTTT
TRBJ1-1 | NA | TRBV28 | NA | CASSSLDSSRGTEAFF | TGTGCCAGCAGTTCCTTGGACAGCTCACGAGGCACTGAAGCTTTCTTT
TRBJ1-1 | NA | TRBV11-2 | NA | CASSLDGGMNTEAFF | TGTGCCAGCAGCTTAGATGGGGGTATGAACACTGAAGCTTTCTTT
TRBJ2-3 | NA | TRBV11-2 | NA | CASSLDGAGTDTQYF | TGTGCCAGCAGCTTAGACGGGGCGGGCACAGATACGCAGTATTTT
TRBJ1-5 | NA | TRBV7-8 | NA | CASSFYNSNQPQHF | TGTGCCAGCAGCTTTTACAATAGCAATCAGCCCCAGCATTTT
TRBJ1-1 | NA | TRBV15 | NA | CATSSQGIMGAFF | TGTGCCACCAGCAGCCAGGGGATCATGGGAGCTTTCTTT
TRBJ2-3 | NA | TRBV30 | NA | CAWSASLDRDTQYF | TGTGCCTGGAGCGCCTCACTAGATAGAGATACGCAGTATTTT
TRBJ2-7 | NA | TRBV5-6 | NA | CASSLPGPTTYEQYF | TGTGCCAGCAGCTTACCCGGGCCAACCACCTACGAGCAGTACTTC
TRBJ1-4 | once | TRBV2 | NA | CASSAQTPMPGRLGSANEKLFF | TGTGCCAGCAGTGCTCAAACTCCAATGCCAGGGAGGCTGGGGAGTGCTAATGAAAAACTGTTTTTT
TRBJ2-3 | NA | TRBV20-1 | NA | CSASRVSFTDTQYF | TGCAGTGCTAGTCGGGTTAGCTTCACAGATACGCAGTATTTT
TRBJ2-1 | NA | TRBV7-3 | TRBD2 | CASSLATSGLSNEQFF | TGTGCCAGCAGCTTAGCGACTAGCGGGCTCTCCAATGAGCAGTTCTTC
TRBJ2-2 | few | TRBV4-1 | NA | CASSQVGARTGELFF | TGCGCCAGCAGCCAAGTGGGGGCCCGCACCGGGGAGCTGTTTTTT
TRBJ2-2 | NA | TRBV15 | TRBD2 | CATSRSAGRELFF | TGTGCCACCAGCAGATCAGCGGGAAGGGAGCTGTTTTTT
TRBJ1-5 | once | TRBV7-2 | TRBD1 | CASSLSGGAQPQHF | TGTGCCAGCAGCTTATCAGGGGGCGCTCAGCCCCAGCATTTT
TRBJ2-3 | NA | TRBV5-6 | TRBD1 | CASSSRTGWGTQYF | TGTGCCAGCAGCTCACGGACAGGGTGGGGTACGCAGTATTTT
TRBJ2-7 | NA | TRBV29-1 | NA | CSVETIPGLLPSYEQYF | TGCAGCGTTGAAACAATACCCGGACTTCTCCCTTCCTACGAGCAGTACTTC
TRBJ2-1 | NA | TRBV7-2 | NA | CASSFGRDNEQFF | TGTGCCAGCAGCTTTGGAAGGGACAATGAGCAGTTCTTC
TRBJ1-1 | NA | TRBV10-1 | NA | CASSAGTMNTEAFF | TGCGCCAGCAGTGCCGGGACAATGAACACTGAAGCTTTCTTT
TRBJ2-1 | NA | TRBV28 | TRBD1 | CASSLTAGGRINEQFF | TGTGCCAGCAGTTTGACCGCAGGGGGCCGGATCAATGAGCAGTTCTTC
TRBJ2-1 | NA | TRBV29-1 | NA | CSERDGHSYNEQFF | TGCAGCGAAAGAGACGGACACTCCTACAATGAGCAGTTCTTC
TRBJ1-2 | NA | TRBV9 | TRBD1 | CASSVSSGGLYGYTF | TGTGCCAGCAGCGTAAGTTCAGGGGGACTATATGGCTACACCTTC
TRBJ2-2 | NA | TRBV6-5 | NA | CASTVSLTGELFF | TGTGCCAGCACAGTCTCGTTGACCGGGGAGCTGTTTTTT
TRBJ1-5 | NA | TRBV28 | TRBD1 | CASRSGTGSNQPQHF | TGTGCCAGCAGGTCCGGGACAGGGAGCAATCAGCCCCAGCATTTT
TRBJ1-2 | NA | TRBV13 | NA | CASSFLQEPLDGYTF | TGTGCCAGCAGTTTCCTTCAGGAACCGCTTGATGGCTACACCTTC
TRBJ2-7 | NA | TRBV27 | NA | CASSLSGHPSYEQYF | TGTGCCAGCAGTTTGTCGGGACACCCGAGCTACGAGCAGTACTTC
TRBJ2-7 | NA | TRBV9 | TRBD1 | CASSVDKQGTSYEQYF | TGTGCCAGCAGCGTAGACAAACAGGGGACCTCCTACGAGCAGTACTTC
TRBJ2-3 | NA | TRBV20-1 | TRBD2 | CSASALAESTDTQYF | TGCAGTGCTAGTGCCCTAGCGGAAAGCACAGATACGCAGTATTTT
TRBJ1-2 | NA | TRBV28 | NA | CASSNKYYGYTF | TGTGCCAGCAGCAATAAATACTATGGCTACACCTTC
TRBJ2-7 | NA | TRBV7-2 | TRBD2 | CASSSPGLAGAFSYEQYF | TGTGCCAGCAGCAGTCCGGGACTAGCGGGAGCCTTCTCCTACGAGCAGTACTTC
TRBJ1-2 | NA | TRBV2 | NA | CASSKGTGSNYGYTF | TGTGCCAGCAGCAAAGGGACCGGCTCTAACTATGGCTACACCTTC
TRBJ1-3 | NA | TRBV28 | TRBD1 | CASSLNRGYSGNTIYF | TGTGCCAGCAGTTTAAACAGGGGATACTCTGGAAACACCATATATTTT
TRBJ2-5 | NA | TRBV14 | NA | CASSTLLESGETQYF | TGTGCCAGCAGCACACTACTAGAATCAGGGGAGACCCAGTACTTC
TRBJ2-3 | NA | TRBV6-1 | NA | CASSETWHTDTQYF | TGTGCCAGCAGTGAGACCTGGCACACAGATACGCAGTATTTT
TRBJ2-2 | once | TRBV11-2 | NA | CASSSQSGTGELFF | TGTGCCAGCAGCTCACAATCGGGCACCGGGGAGCTGTTTTTT
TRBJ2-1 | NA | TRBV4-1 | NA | CASSQATTVNEQFF | TGCGCCAGCAGCCAAGCAACCACCGTGAATGAGCAGTTCTTC
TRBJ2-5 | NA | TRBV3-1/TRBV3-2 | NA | CASSQEVGIQETQYF | TGTGCCAGCAGCCAAGAGGTGGGTATCCAAGAGACCCAGTACTTC
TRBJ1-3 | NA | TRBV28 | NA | CASSLSRPGGNTIYF | TGTGCCAGCAGTTTATCTCGACCTGGTGGAAACACCATATATTTT